The TCR beta chain under discussion was sequenced for a study of regulatory T cells in long-lasting Graves disease. Study-wide results and caveats: TCR diversity was lower in persistent Graves' patients than in newly diagnosed ones. With under 3,500 shared public clonotypes, persistent patients exceeded new patients, who shared just over 950.

The time point denotes: newly diagnosed GD, antithyroid drugs for less than 3 months. PBMC-extracted RNA yielded the TCR library. Arm-PCR with iRepertoire HTBI primers amplified the CDR3 regions for these TCR beta libraries. TCRdb ran MiXCR on the multiplex PCR reads and lists one entry per CDR3 protein. The sample yields around 500,000 distinct CDR3 sequences, about 16% seen once. This clonotype was detected only a few times. Antigen unknown. The same data also contributed to another study, on T cells in Graves' hyperthyroidism and ophthalmopathy. That source reports: A first-round RT-PCR of the TCR CDR3 used the HTBI primer set.

This TCR was recovered from a woman aged 40-65 years with Graves disease. Material: peripheral blood mononuclear cells (PBMCs), obtained at new diagnosis, from a patient treated with antithyroid drugs.

For the CDR3, the DNA is TGTGCCAGCAGCTGGGCCCAGGCAAGCGAGCAGTACTTC. Its protein is CASSWAQASEQYF. The rearrangement uses TRBV5-6 and TRBJ2-7; the D is unclear. Trimming stripped 3 bases from V and 6 bases from J, with 13 bases between. Germline values: CDR1 SGHDT, CDR2 YYEEEE. The CDR3 has 13 amino acids.